This T cell receptor beta chain was retrieved from a study of blood T cell repertoires in COVID-19. As for the study in general: Acute and convalescent COVID-19 specimens originated in the United States, Italy and Spain.

Authors' methods: The assay estimated nucleated cells by amplifying reference gene primers. TCRdb's copy holds only in-frame clones and misses some; the assay was immunoSEQ multiplex PCR. V and J calls and clone size are copied from that table; D and trimming were computed from the DNA. The sample has around 130,000 clones, about 85% seen once. V was clipped by 1 base and J by 2 bases; unmatched bases: 0. The CDR3 spans 15 residues. Germline CDR1 reads MGHRA; CDR2 reads YSYEKL. The source material was peripheral blood. The rearrangement joins TRBV4-1 to TRBJ2-1; TRBD1 agrees at 9 bases. The source is a man in his sixties with acute or convalescent COVID-19. DNA of the CDR3: TGCGCCAGCAGCCAAGGACAGGGGGCCTACAATGAGCAGTTCTTC. It encodes CASSQGQGAYNEQFF.